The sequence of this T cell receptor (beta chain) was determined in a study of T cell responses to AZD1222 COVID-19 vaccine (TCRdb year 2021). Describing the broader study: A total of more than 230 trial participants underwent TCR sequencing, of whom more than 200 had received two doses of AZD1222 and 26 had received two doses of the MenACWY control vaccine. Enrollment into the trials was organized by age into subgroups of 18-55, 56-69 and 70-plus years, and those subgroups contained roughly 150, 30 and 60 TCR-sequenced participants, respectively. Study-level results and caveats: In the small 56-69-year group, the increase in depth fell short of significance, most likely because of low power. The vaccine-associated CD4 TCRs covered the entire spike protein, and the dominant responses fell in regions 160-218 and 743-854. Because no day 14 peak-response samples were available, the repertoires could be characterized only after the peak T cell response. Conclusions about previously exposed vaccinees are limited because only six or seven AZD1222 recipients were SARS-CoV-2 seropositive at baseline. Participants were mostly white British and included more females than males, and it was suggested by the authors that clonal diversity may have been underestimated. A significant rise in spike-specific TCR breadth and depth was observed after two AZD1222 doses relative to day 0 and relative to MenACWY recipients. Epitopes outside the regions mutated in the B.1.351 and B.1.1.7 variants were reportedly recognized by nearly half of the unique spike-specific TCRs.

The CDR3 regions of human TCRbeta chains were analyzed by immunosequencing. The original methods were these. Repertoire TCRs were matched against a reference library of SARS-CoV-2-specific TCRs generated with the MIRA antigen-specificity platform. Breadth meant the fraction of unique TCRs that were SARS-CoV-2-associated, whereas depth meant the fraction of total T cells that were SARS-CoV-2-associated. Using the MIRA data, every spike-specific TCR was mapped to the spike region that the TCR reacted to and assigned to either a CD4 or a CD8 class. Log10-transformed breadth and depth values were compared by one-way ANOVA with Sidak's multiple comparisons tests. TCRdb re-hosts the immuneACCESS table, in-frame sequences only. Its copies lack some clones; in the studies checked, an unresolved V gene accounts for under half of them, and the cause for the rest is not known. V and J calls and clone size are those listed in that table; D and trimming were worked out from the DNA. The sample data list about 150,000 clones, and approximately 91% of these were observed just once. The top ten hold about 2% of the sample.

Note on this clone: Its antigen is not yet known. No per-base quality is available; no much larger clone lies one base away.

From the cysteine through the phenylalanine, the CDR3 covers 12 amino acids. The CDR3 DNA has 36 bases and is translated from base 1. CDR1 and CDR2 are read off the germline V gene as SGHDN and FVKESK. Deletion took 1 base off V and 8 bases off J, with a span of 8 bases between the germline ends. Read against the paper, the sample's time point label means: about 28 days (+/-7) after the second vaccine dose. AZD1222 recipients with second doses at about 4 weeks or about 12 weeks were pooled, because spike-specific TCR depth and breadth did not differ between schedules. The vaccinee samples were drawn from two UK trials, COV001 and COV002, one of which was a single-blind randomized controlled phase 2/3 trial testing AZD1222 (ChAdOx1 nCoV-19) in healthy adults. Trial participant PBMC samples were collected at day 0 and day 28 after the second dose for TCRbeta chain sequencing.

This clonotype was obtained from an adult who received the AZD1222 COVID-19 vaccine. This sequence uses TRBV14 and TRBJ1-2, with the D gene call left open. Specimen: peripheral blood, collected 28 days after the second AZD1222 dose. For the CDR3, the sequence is CASSQVNRGYTF. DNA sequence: TGTGCCAGCAGCCAAGTTAACCGGGGCTACACCTTC.